This T cell receptor (beta chain) was identified during a study of control samples from healthy donors and cancer patients (TCRdb year 2020). The library was built by means of the immunoSEQ multiplex PCR assay. Drawn from immuneACCESS, this table holds only the in-frame rearrangements with V and J called that TCRdb kept. Clones are partly lost; checked studies trace under half to an unresolved V gene and leave the rest unexplained. In this sample the table shows 150,000 to 200,000 clones, around 87% of which occur a single time. The ten largest clones take up 1.1% to 1.5% of the sample. The germline V gene (reference sequence) gives CDR1 as LGHDT and CDR2 as YNNKEL. The CDR3 contains 15 residues, cysteine and phenylalanine counted. Here the CDR3 DNA is all that survives: 45 bases in frame from base 1. Clipping removes 1 base from V and 7 bases from J, with 3 as the unmatched junction base count. There are a few counts of this clone. Its antigen remains undetermined. No much larger clone exists at a distance of one base, and base qualities are not known.

This clonotype originated in a woman aged 45 to 65 in good health. The chain is encoded by TRBV3-1 (or the pseudogene TRBV3-2) joined to TRBJ2-1, with 11 bases aligning to TRBD2. Sequencing was done on a sample of blood. This receptor has the CDR3 CASSQAGTSGNEQFF. The bases read TGTGCCAGCAGCCAAGCTGGGACTAGCGGTAATGAGCAGTTCTTC.